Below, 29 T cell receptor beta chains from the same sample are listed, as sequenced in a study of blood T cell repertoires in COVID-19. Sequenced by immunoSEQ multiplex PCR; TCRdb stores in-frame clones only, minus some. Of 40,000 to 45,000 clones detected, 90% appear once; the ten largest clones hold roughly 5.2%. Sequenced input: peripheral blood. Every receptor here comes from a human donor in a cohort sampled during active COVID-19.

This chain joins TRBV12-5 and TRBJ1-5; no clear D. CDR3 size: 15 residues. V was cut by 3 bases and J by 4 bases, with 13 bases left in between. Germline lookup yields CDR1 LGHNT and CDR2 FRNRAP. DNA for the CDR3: TGTGCTAGTGGTTTAGTCGCACTAGGTAATCAGCCCCAGCATTTT. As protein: CASGLVALGNQPQHF. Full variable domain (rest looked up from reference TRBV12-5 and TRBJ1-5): DARVTQTPRHKVTEMGQEVTMRCQPILGHNTVFWYRQTMMQGLELLAYFRNRAPLDDSGMPKDRFSAEMPDATLATLKIQPSEPRDSAVYFCASGLVALGNQPQHFGDGTRLSIL.

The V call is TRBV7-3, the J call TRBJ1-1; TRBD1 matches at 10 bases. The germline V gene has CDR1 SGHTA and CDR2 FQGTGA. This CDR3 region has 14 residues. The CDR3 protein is CADDRGRNRTEAFF. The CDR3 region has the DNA TGTGCAGACGACAGGGGGCGCAATAGGACTGAAGCTTTCTTT. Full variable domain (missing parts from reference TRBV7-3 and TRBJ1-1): GAGVSQTPSNKVTEKGKYVELRCDPISGHTALYWYRQSLGQGPEFLIYFQGTGAADDSGLPNDRFFAVRPEGSVSTLKIQRTERGDSAVYLCADDRGRNRTEAFFGQGTRLTVV.

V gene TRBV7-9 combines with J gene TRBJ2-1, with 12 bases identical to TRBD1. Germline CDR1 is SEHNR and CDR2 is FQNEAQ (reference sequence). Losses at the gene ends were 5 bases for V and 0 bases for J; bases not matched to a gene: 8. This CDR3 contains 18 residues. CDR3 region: CASSLRDRGRGSYNEQFF. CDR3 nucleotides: TGTGCCAGCAGCCTCCGGGACAGGGGGCGAGGCTCCTACAATGAGCAGTTCTTC.

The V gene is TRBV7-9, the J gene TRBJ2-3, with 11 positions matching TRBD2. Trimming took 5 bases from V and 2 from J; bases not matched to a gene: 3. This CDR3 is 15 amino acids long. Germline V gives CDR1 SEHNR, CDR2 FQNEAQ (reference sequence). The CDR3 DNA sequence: TGTGCCAGCAGCCGGACTAGCGGGCACACAGATACGCAGTATTTT. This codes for CASSRTSGHTDTQYF.

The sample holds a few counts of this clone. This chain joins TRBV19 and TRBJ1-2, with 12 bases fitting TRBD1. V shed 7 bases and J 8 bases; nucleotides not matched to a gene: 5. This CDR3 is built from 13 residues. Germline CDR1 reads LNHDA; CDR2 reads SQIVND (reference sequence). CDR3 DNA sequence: TGTGCCAGTAATCCCGGGACAGGGGGCGGCTACACCTTC. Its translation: CASNPGTGGGYTF.

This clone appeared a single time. In nucleotides, the CDR3 is TGTGCCTGGAGTTCAACGGGGTTCTCCTATGGCTACACCTTC. Amino acid sequence: CAWSSTGFSYGYTF. V and J are TRBV30 and TRBJ1-2; D call uncertain. Germline V gene data show CDR1 as GTSNPN and CDR2 as SVGIG (reference sequence). V lost 2 bases and J 4 bases, leaving 14 bases between the germline ends. This CDR3 is 14 amino acids long.

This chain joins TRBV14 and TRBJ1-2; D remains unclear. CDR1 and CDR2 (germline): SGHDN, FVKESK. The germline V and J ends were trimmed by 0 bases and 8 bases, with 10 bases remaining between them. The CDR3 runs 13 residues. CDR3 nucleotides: TGTGCCAGCAGCCAAGATTTCGGGTGGGGCTACACCTTC. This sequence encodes CASSQDFGWGYTF.

DNA of the CDR3: TGTGCCAGCAGTTACTCGACAGGCTACGAGCAGTACTTC. Its protein product is CASSYSTGYEQYF. This chain uses TRBV6-2 or TRBV6-3 with TRBJ2-7, with D possibly being TRBD1 (6 bases). Germline lookup yields CDR1 MNHEY and CDR2 SVGEGT. V shed 0 bases and J shed 3 bases, with 6 bases lying between them. The CDR3 runs to 13 residues.

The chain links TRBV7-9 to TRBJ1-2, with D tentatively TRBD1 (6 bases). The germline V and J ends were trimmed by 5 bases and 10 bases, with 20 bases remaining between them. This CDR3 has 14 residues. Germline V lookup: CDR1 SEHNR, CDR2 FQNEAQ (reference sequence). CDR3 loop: CASSQTGEMGDYTF. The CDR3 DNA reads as TGTGCCAGCAGCCAGACAGGTGAAATGGGAGACTACACCTTC.

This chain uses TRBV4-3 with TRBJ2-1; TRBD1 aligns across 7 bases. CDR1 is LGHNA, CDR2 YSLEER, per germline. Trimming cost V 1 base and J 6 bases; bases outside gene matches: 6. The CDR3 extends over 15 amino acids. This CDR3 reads CASSQGTGLPNEQFF. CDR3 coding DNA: TGCGCCAGCAGCCAAGGGACAGGCCTACCCAATGAGCAGTTCTTC.

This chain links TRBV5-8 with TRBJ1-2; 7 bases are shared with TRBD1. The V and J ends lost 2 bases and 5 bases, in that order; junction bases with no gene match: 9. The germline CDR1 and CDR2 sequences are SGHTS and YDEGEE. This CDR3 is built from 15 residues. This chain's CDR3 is CASSFYAGQAYGYTF. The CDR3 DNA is TGTGCCAGCAGCTTTTACGCTGGACAGGCGTATGGCTACACCTTC.

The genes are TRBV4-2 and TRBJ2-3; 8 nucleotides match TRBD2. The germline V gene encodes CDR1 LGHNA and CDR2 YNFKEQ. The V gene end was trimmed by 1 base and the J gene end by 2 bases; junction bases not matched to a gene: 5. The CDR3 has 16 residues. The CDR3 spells CASSQGTSKTTDTQYF. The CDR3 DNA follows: TGTGCCAGCAGCCAAGGGACTAGCAAAACCACAGATACGCAGTATTTT.

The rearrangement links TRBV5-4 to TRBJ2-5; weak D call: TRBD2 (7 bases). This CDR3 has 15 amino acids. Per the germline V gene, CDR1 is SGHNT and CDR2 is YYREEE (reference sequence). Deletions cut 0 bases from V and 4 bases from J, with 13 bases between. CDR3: CASSLGGGQPETQYF. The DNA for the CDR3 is TGTGCCAGCAGCTTGGGCGGGGGCCAACCAGAGACCCAGTACTTC.

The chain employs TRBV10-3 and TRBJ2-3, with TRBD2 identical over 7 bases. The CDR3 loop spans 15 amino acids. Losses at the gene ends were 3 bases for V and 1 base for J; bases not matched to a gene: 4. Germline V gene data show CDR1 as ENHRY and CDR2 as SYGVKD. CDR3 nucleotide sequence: TGTGCCATCAGTGAAGGTCGGGGGGGCACAGATACGCAGTATTTT. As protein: CAISEGRGGTDTQYF.

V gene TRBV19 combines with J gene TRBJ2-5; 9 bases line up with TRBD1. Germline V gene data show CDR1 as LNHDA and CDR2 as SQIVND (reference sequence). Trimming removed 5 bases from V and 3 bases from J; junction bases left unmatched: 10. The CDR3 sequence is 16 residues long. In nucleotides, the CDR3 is TGTGCCAGTAGTTCCCCGGGACAGGGATGGGAAGAGACCCAGTACTTC. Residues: CASSSPGQGWEETQYF.

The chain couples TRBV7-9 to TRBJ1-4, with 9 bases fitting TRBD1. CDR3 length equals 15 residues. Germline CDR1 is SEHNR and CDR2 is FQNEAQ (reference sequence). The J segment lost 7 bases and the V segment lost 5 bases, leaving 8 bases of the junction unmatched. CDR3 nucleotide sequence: TGTGCCAGCAGCCGGACCGGGACAGGGACTGAAAAACTGTTTTTT. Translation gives CASSRTGTGTEKLFF.

The CDR3 region has the DNA TGTGCCAGTGTAGGGACTCCACTTTACGAGCAGTACTTC. Encoded protein: CASVGTPLYEQYF. V usage is TRBV28 and J usage is TRBJ2-7; TRBD2 might be the D (6 bases). CDR1 MDHEN and CDR2 SYDVKM come from the germline V gene. The V end was cut by 9 bases, the J end by 4 bases, with 16 bases between. This CDR3 region has 13 residues.

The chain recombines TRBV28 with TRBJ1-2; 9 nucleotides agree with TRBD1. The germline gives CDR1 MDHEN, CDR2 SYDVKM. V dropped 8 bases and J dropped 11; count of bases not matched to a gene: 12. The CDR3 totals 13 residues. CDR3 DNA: TGTGCCAGCGTCACAGGGGGCGGGAGTGGTTACACCTTC. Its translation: CASVTGGGSGYTF.

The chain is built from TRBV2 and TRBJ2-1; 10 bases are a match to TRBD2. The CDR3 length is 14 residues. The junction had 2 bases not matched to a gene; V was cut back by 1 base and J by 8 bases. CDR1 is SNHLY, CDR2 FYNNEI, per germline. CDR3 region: CASSEVAGGYEQFF. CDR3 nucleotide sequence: TGTGCCAGCAGTGAAGTAGCGGGGGGCTATGAGCAGTTCTTC.

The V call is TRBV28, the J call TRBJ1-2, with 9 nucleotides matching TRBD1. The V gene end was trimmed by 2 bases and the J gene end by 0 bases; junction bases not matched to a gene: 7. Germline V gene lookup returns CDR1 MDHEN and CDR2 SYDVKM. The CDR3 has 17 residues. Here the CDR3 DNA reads TGTGCCAGCAGTTTAAGGACAGGGGCGACTACTAACTATGGCTACACCTTC. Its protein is CASSLRTGATTNYGYTF.

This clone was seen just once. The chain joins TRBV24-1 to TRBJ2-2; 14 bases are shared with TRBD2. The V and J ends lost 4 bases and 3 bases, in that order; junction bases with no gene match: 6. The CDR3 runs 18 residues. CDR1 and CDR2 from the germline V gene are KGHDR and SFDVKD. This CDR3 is CATSEGTSGSRYTGELFF. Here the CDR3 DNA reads TGTGCCACCAGTGAAGGGACTAGCGGGAGTCGGTACACCGGGGAGCTGTTTTTT.

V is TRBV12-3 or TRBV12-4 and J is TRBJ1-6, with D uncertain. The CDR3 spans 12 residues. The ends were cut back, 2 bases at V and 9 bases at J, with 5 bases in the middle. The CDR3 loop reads CASSLSISPLHF. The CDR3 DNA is TGTGCCAGCAGTTTAAGCATTTCACCCCTCCACTTT.

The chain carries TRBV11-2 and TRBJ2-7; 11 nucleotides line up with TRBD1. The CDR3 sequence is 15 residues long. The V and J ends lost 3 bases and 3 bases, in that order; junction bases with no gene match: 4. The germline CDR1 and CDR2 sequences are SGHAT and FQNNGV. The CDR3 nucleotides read TGTGCCAGCAGCTTTCGGACAGGGGGCCTCTACGAGCAGTACTTC. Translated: CASSFRTGGLYEQYF.

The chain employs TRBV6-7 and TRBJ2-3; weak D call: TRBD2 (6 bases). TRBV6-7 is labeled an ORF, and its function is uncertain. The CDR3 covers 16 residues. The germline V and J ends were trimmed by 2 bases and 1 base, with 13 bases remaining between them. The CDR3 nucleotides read TGTGCCAGCAGTTACAACGGGGGAGGTGGCACAGATACGCAGTATTTT. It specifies CASSYNGGGGTDTQYF.

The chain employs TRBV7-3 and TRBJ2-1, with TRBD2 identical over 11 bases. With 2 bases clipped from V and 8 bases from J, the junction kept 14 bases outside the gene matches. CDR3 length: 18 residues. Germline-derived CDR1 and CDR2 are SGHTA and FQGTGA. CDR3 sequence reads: CASSLLAGGSPLDDEQFF. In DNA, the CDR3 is TGTGCCAGCAGCTTACTAGCGGGAGGTTCTCCCTTAGACGATGAGCAGTTCTTC.

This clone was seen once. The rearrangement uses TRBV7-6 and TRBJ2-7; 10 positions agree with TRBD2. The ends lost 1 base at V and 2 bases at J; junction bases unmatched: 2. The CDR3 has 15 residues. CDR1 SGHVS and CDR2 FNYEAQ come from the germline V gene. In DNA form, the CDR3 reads TGTGCCAGCAGCTTAGAAAGCGGGGGGGCCTACGAGCAGTACTTC. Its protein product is CASSLESGGAYEQYF. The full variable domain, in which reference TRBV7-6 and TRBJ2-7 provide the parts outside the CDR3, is GAGVSQSPRYKVTKRGQDVALRCDPISGHVSLYWYRQALGQGPEFLTYFNYEAQQDKSGLPNDRFSAERPEGSISTLTIQRTEQRDSAMYRCASSLESGGAYEQYFGPGTRLTVT.

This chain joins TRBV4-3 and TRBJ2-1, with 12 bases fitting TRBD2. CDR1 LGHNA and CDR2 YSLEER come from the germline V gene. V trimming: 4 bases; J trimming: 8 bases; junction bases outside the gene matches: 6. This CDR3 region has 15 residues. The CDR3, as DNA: TGCGCCAGCAGCCTACGCCTAGCGGGAGGGGATGAGCAGTTCTTC. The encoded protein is CASSLRLAGGDEQFF.

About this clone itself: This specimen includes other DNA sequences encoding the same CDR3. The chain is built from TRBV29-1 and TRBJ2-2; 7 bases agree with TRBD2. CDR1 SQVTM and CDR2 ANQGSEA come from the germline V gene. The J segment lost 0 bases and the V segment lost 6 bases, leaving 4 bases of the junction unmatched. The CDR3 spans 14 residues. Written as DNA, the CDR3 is TGCAGCGTGGGGCTAGCGGCGAACACCGGGGAGCTGTTTTTT. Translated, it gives CSVGLAANTGELFF.

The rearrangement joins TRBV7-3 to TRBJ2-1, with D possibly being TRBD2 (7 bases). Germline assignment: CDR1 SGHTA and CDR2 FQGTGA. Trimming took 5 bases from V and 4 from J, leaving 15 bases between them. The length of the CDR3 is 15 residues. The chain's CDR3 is CASSQGGAFYNEQFF. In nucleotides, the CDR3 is TGTGCCAGCAGCCAAGGGGGGGCCTTTTACAATGAGCAGTTCTTC.